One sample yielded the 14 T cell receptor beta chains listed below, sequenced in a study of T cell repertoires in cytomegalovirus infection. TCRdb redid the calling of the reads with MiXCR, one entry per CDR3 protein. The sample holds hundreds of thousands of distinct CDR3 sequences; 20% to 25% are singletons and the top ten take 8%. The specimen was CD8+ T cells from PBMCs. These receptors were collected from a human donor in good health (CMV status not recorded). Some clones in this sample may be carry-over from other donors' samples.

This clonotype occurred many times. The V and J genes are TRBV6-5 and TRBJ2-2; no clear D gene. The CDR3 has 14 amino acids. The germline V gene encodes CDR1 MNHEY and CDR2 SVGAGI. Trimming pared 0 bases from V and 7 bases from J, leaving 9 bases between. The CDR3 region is CASSYSMVGGELFF. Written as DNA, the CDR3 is TGTGCCAGCAGTTACTCGATGGTTGGCGGGGAGCTGTTTTTT.

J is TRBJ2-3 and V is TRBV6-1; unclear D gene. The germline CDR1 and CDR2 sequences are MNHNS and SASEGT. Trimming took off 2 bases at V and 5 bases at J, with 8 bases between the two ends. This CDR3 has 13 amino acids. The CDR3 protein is CASSEPGEDTQYF. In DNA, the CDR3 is TGTGCCAGCAGTGAACCCGGAGAAGATACGCAGTATTTT.

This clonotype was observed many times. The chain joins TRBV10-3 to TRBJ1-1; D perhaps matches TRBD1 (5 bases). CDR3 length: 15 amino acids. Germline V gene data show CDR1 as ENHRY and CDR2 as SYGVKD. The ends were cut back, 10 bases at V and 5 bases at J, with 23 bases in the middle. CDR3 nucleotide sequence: TGTGCCACCACCTTGGGGGACCCCGGCGGGACTGAAGCTTTCTTT. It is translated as CATTLGDPGGTEAFF.

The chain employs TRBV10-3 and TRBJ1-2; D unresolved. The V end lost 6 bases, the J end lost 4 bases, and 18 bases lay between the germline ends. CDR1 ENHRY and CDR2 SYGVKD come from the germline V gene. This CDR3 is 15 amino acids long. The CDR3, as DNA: TGTGCCATCAGCGACCCCTGGGGAGAGGCCTATGGCTACACCTTC. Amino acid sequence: CAISDPWGEAYGYTF.

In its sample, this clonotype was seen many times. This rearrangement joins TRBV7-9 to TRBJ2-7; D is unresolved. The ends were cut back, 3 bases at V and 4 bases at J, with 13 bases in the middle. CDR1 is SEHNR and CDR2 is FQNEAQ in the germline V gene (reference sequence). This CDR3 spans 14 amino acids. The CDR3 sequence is CASSFKNFPYEQYF. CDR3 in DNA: TGTGCCAGCAGCTTTAAAAACTTTCCTTACGAGCAGTACTTC.

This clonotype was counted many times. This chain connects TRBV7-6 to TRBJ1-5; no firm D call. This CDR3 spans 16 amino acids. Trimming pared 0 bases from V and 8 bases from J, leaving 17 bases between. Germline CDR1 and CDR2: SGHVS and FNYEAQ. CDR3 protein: CASSLAPGPKMEPQHF. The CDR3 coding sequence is TGTGCCAGCAGCTTAGCGCCGGGTCCTAAAATGGAGCCCCAGCATTTT.

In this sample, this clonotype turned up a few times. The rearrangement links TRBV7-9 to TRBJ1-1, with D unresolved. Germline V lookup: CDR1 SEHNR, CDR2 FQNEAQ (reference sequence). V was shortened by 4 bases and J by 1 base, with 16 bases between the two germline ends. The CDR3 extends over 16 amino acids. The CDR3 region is CASSSPRRVQNTEAFF. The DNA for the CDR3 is TGTGCCAGCAGCTCCCCTCGCCGGGTTCAGAACACTGAAGCTTTCTTT.

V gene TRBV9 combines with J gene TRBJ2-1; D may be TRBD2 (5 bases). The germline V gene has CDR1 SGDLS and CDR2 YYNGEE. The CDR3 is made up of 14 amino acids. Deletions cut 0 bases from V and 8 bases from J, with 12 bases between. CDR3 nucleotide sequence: TGTGCCAGCAGCGTAGGGAATAGCGTAGATGAGCAGTTCTTC. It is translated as CASSVGNSVDEQFF.

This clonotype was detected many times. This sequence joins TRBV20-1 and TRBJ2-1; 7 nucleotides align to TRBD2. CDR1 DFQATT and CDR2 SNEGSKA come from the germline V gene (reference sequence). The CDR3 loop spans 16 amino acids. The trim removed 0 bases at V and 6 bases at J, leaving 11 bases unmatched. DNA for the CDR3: TGCAGTGCTAGAGATGAGGAGCGGACGGGGGGCAATGAGCAGTTCTTC. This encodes CSARDEERTGGNEQFF.

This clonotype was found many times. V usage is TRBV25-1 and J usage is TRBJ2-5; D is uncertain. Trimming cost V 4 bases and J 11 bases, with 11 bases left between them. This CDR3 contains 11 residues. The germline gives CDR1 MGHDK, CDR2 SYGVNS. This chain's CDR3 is CASSAGPFQYF. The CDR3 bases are TGTGCCAGCAGTGCCGGTCCATTTCAGTACTTC.

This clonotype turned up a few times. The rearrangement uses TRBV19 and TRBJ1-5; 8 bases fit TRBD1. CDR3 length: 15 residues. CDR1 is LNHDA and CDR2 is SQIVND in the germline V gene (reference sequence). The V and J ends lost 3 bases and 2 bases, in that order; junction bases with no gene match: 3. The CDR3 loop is CASSMVDRGNQPQHF. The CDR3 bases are TGTGCCAGTAGTATGGTGGACAGGGGCAATCAGCCCCAGCATTTT.

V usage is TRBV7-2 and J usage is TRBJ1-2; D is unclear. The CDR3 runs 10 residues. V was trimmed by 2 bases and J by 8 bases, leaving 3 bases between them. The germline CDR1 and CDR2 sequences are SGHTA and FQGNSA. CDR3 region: CASSLSGYTF. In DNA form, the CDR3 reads TGTGCCAGCAGCTTATCAGGCTACACCTTC.

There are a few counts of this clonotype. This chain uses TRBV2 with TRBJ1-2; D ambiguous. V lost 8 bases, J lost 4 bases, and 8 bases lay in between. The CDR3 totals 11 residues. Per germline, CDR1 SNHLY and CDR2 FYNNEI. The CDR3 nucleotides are TGTGCCAGCGGAAAGGTCTATGGCTACACCTTC. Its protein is CASGKVYGYTF.

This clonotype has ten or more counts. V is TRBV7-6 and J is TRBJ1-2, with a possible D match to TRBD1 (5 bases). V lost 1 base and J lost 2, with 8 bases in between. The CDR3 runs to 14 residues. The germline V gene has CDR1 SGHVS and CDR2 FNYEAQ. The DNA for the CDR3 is TGTGCCAGCAGCTTAGGGGCAGGGAACTATGGCTACACCTTC. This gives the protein CASSLGAGNYGYTF.